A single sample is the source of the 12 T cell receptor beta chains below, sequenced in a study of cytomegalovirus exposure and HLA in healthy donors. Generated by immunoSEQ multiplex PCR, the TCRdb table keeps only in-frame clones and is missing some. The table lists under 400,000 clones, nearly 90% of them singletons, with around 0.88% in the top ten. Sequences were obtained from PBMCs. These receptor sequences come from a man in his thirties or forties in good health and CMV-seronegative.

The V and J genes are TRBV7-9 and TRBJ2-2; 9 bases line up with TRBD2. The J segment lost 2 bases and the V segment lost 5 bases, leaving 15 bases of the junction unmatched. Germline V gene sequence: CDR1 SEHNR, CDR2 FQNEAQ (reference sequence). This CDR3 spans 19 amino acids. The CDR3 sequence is CASSATQGGGALNTGELFF. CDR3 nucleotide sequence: TGTGCCAGCAGCGCCACCCAAGGCGGGGGGGCCCTTAACACCGGGGAGCTGTTTTTT.

The CDR3 protein is CASSLDPSSYNEQFF. Written as DNA, the CDR3 is TGTGCCAGCAGCTTGGACCCCAGCTCCTACAATGAGCAGTTCTTC. This sequence joins TRBV5-6 and TRBJ2-1; D gene uncertain. V was trimmed by 0 bases and J by 0 bases, leaving 7 bases between them. The length of the CDR3 is 15 residues. Germline V gene sequence: CDR1 SGHDT, CDR2 YYEEEE.

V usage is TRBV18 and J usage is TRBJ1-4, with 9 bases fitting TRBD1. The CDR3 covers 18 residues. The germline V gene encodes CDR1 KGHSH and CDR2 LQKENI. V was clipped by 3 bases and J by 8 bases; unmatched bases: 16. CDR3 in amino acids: CASSPLVVVGTGNEKLFF. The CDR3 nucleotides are TGTGCCAGCTCACCCCTGGTCGTCGTAGGGACAGGGAACGAAAAACTGTTTTTT. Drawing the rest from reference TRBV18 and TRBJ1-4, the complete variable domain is NAGVMQNPRHLVRRRGQEARLRCSPMKGHSHVYWYRQLPEEGLKFMVYLQKENIIDESGMPKERFSAEFPKEGPSILRIQQVVRGDSAAYFCASSPLVVVGTGNEKLFFGSGTQLSVL.

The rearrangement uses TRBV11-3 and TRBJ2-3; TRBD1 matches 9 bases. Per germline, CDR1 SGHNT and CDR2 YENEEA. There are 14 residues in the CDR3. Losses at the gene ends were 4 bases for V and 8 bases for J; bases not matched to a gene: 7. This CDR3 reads CASSSGQGIGTQYF. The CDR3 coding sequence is TGTGCCAGCAGCTCGGGACAGGGAATAGGTACGCAGTATTTT.

CDR3: CASNEGPYNEQFF. CDR3 nucleotide sequence: TGTGCCAGCAATGAGGGCCCTTACAATGAGCAGTTCTTC. The chain carries TRBV6-6 and TRBJ2-1; tentatively, D is TRBD2 (5 bases). This CDR3 contains 13 residues. Germline V lookup: CDR1 MNHNY, CDR2 SVGAGI (reference sequence). Trimming left V 7 bases short and J 4 bases short, with 11 bases between.

CDR3 nucleotides: TGTGCCAGCAGCCGAAGGGGTGTAGGGTATGGCTACACCTTC. Translating gives CASSRRGVGYGYTF. The genes are TRBV28 and TRBJ1-2; D may be TRBD1 (5 bases). This CDR3 is built from 14 residues. The germline V gene encodes CDR1 MDHEN and CDR2 SYDVKM. The V gene lost 6 bases and the J gene lost 5 bases, with 16 bases spanning the gap.

CDR3 nucleotide sequence: TGCGCCAGCAGCCCCTCCGGACAGGGGGCGGGGGTAAACATTCAGTACTTC. This sequence encodes CASSPSGQGAGVNIQYF. This chain uses TRBV5-1 with TRBJ2-4, with 11 bases that match TRBD1. The germline V gene has CDR1 SGHRS and CDR2 YFSETQ. The CDR3 has 17 residues. The ends lost 4 bases at V and 6 bases at J; junction bases unmatched: 12.

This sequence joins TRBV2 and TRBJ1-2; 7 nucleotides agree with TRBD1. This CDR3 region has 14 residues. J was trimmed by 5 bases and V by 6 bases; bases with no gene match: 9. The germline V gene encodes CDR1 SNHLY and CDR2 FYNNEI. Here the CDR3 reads CASRFTGAPYGYTF. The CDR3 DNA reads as TGTGCCAGCAGGTTTACAGGGGCCCCTTATGGCTACACCTTC.

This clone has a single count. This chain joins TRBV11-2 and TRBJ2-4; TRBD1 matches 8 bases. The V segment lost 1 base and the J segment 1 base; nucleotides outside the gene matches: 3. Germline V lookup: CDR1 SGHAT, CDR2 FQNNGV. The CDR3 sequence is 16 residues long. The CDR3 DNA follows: TGTGCCAGCAGCTTAGCAGGGGGCGAGGCCAAAAACATTCAGTACTTC. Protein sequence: CASSLAGGEAKNIQYF.

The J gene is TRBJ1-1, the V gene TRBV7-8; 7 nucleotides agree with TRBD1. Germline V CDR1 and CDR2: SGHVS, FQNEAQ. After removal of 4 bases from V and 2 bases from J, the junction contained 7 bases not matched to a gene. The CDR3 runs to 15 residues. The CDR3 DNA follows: TGTGCCAGCAGCTCGAGGGGGCGGATCAACACTGAAGCTTTCTTT. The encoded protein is CASSSRGRINTEAFF.

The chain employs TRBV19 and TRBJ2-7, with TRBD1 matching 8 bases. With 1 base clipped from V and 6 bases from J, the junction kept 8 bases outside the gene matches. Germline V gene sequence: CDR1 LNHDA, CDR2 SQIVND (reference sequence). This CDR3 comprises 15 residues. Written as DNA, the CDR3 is TGTGCCAGTAGTATAGCCGGGGCCAGGGGGCGCGAGCAGTACTTC. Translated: CASSIAGARGREQYF.

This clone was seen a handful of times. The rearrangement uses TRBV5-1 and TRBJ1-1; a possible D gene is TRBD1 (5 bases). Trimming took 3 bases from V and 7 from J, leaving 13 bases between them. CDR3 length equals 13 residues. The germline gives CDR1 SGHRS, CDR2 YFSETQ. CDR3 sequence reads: CASSSPGRDEAFF. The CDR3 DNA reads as TGCGCCAGCAGCTCTCCAGGGCGGGATGAAGCTTTCTTT.